The 5 T cell receptor beta chains reported below all come from one sample, sequenced in a study of blood T cell repertoires in COVID-19. Using immunoSEQ multiplex PCR, the repertoire was profiled, and TCRdb retains in-frame clones only, with some absent. In the table there are fewer than 200,000 clones, 80% to 90% of which are singletons. The sample comprised PBMCs or T cells enriched from blood (not recorded which). These receptors were obtained from a young woman who had recovered from COVID-19.

This chain links TRBV29-1 with TRBJ2-2; the match to TRBD2 covers 8 bases. Germline V gene sequence: CDR1 SQVTM, CDR2 ANQGSEA. V lost 7 bases, J lost 6 bases, and 13 bases stayed unmatched. The CDR3 sequence is 15 residues long. The CDR3 sequence is CSGWESGGPAGELFF. As DNA, the CDR3 is TGCAGCGGTTGGGAGTCGGGGGGGCCAGCCGGGGAGCTGTTTTTT.

This sequence joins TRBV11-2 and TRBJ2-1, with 11 bases identical to TRBD2. CDR1 is SGHAT, CDR2 FQNNGV, per germline. The trim removed 1 base at V and 9 bases at J, leaving 8 bases unmatched. The CDR3 length is 16 residues. The CDR3 here is CASSLGLAGRWGEQFF. The CDR3 nucleotides read TGTGCCAGCAGCTTAGGACTAGCGGGGAGATGGGGTGAGCAGTTCTTC.

This chain joins TRBV19 and TRBJ1-2, with TRBD1 matching over 8 bases. The germline gives CDR1 LNHDA, CDR2 SQIVND (reference sequence). Trimming at V came to 7 bases and at J to 8 bases, leaving 15 bases not matched to a gene. CDR3 size: 15 residues. The CDR3, as DNA: TGTGCCAGTAAATTTAGGGACAGGTATTATGTAGGCTACACCTTC. Its translation: CASKFRDRYYVGYTF.

This chain connects TRBV30 to TRBJ2-1; D perhaps matches TRBD2 (6 bases). The CDR3 has 13 residues. Looked up from germline, CDR1 is GTSNPN and CDR2 is SVGIG (reference sequence). The V and J ends lost 3 bases and 0 bases respectively, with 6 bases between them. The CDR3 DNA sequence: TGTGCCTGGAGCGGGAGCTCCTACAATGAGCAGTTCTTC. Amino acids: CAWSGSSYNEQFF.

This clone is a singleton in its sample. This rearrangement joins TRBV5-1 to TRBJ1-6, with TRBD1 matching 8 bases. With 0 bases clipped from V and 2 bases from J, the junction kept 1 base outside the gene matches. The CDR3 is 16 amino acids. In germline, CDR1 is SGHRS, CDR2 YFSETQ. The CDR3 DNA follows: TGCGCCAGCAGCTTGGGGACAGGGACCTATAATTCACCCCTCCACTTT. Amino acids: CASSLGTGTYNSPLHF.